One sample yielded the 27 T cell receptor beta chains listed below, sequenced in a study of spatial heterogeneity in lung cancer. Time point here: blood at routine non-recurrence follow-up after resection. TCRdb fed the 5' RACE reads into MiXCR, producing one record per CDR3 protein. The sample carries about 36,000 distinct CDR3 sequences, about 7.6% recorded once. This material consisted of PBMCs, taken at follow-up. All receptors derive from a male donor with early-stage non-small cell lung cancer.

This clonotype was recorded many times. This chain links TRBV19 with TRBJ1-5; TRBD1 is a possible D gene (6 bases). CDR3 length: 16 residues. Per germline, CDR1 LNHDA and CDR2 SQIVND (reference sequence). With 6 bases removed from V and 3 bases from J, the gap between germline ends came to 18 bases. CDR3 residues: CASRPLRGANNQPQHF. In DNA, the CDR3 is TGTGCCAGTAGACCCCTTCGGGGGGCGAACAATCAGCCCCAGCATTTT.

This clonotype was seen many times. The chain carries TRBV5-1 and TRBJ1-4; 9 bases are a match to TRBD1. With 4 bases clipped from V and 8 bases from J, the junction kept 12 bases outside the gene matches. The CDR3 covers 16 residues. Germline CDR1 reads SGHRS; CDR2 reads YFSETQ. CDR3 protein: CASSAGSGQGDEKLFF. The CDR3 coding sequence is TGCGCCAGCAGCGCCGGCTCGGGACAGGGTGACGAAAAACTGTTTTTT.

This clonotype was seen ten or more times. This chain uses TRBV2 with TRBJ2-5; the D is unclear. Trimming removed 3 bases from V and 5 bases from J, with 10 bases in between. The CDR3 has 13 residues. CDR1 and CDR2 from the germline V gene are SNHLY and FYNNEI. CDR3 DNA: TGTGCCAGCAGTGATGACATGGGGGAGACCCAGTACTTC. Its translation: CASSDDMGETQYF.

This clonotype was seen repeatedly, ten times or more. J is TRBJ2-7 and V is TRBV11-2; D remains unclear. The V gene lost 2 bases and the J gene lost 7 bases, with 6 bases spanning the gap. From germline, CDR1 is SGHAT and CDR2 FQNNGV. This CDR3 spans 11 amino acids. The CDR3 region has the DNA TGTGCCAGCAGCTTACTGATGGAGCAGTACTTC. Translated, it gives CASSLLMEQYF.

At least ten counts were recorded for this clonotype. The chain combines TRBV7-9 with TRBJ2-1, with 10 bases fitting TRBD1. The junction had 6 bases not matched to a gene; V was cut back by 7 bases and J by 6 bases. The V gene's germline CDR1 is SEHNR and CDR2 FQNEAQ (reference sequence). The CDR3 runs to 14 residues. CDR3 amino acids: CASTDRGPSNEQFF. DNA of the CDR3: TGTGCCAGCACCGACAGGGGGCCAAGCAATGAGCAGTTCTTC.

This clonotype showed up many times. The V call is TRBV12-3 or TRBV12-4, the J call TRBJ1-5, with 7 bases aligning to TRBD1. The CDR3 consists of 17 residues. V shed 2 bases, J shed 1 base, and the junction held 8 bases outside the gene matches. CDR3 in amino acids: CASSLKFGTVSNQPQHF. The CDR3 DNA is TGTGCCAGCAGTTTAAAGTTCGGGACAGTGAGCAATCAGCCCCAGCATTTT.

This clonotype was observed at least ten times. The chain recombines TRBV11-1 with TRBJ2-7, with D maybe TRBD1 (6 bases). Trimming removed 5 bases from V and 4 bases from J, with 18 bases in between. This CDR3 has 15 amino acids. CDR1 is SGHAT, CDR2 FQDESV, per germline (reference sequence). CDR3 sequence: CASSGRDTRPYEQYF. CDR3 nucleotides: TGTGCCAGCAGCGGCCGGGACACAAGGCCTTACGAGCAGTACTTC.

This clonotype was counted between two and nine times. The chain uses TRBV3-1 and TRBJ1-2, with D possibly being TRBD1 (5 bases). There are 17 residues in the CDR3. Trimming left V 0 bases short and J 5 bases short, with 19 bases between. Germline lookup yields CDR1 LGHDT and CDR2 YNNKEL (reference sequence). The CDR3 region has the DNA TGTGCCAGCAGCCAAGATGGGGGAAACAGGCAACGGTATGGCTACACCTTC. Translated: CASSQDGGNRQRYGYTF.

This clonotype turned up a few times. V usage is TRBV7-3 and J usage is TRBJ1-5, with D maybe TRBD1 (6 bases). This CDR3 comprises 19 residues. CDR1 is SGHTA and CDR2 is FQGTGA in the germline V gene. Trimming shortened V by 4 bases and J by 0 bases, and 22 bases separated the two germline ends. CDR3: CASSSTPVDRMNSNQPQHF. The CDR3 nucleotides read TGTGCCAGCAGCTCGACCCCGGTGGACAGAATGAATAGCAATCAGCCCCAGCATTTT.

V and J are TRBV18 and TRBJ2-4; D possibly uses TRBD1 or TRBD2 (5 bases each). From germline, CDR1 is KGHSH and CDR2 LQKENI. The CDR3 contains 14 residues. Trimming cost V 6 bases and J 5 bases, with 14 bases left between them. This chain's CDR3 is CASSLGPGQNIQYF. CDR3 nucleotide sequence: TGTGCCAGCTCCCTAGGTCCGGGGCAAAACATTCAGTACTTC. Together with reference TRBV18 and TRBJ2-4, the CDR3 gives the full variable domain: NAGVMQNPRHLVRRRGQEARLRCSPMKGHSHVYWYRQLPEEGLKFMVYLQKENIIDESGMPKERFSAEFPKEGPSILRIQQVVRGDSAAYFCASSLGPGQNIQYFGAGTRLSVL.

The gene calls are TRBV5-1 and TRBJ1-2; D is ambiguous. Germline V lookup: CDR1 SGHRS, CDR2 YFSETQ. The V and J ends lost 2 bases and 8 bases respectively, with 13 bases between them. The CDR3 is 13 amino acids. CDR3: CASSFAEPWGYTF. CDR3 sequence (DNA): TGCGCCAGCAGCTTTGCAGAACCTTGGGGCTACACCTTC.

This clonotype came up a few times. This chain uses TRBV18 with TRBJ1-5; D gene uncertain. Trimming pared 3 bases from V and 3 bases from J, leaving 6 bases between. Germline-derived CDR1 and CDR2 are KGHSH and LQKENI. This CDR3 is built from 13 residues. The CDR3: CASSPRDNQPQHF. Written as DNA, the CDR3 is TGTGCCAGCTCACCCCGGGACAATCAGCCCCAGCATTTT.

This clonotype was detected ten times or more. CDR3 in amino acids: CASSPVSGDTQYF. Here the CDR3 DNA reads TGCGCCAGCAGCCCCGTGTCTGGAGATACGCAGTATTTT. V is TRBV4-1 and J is TRBJ2-3; no clear D gene. Trimming pared 4 bases from V and 5 bases from J, leaving 10 bases between. This CDR3 spans 13 amino acids. Germline CDR1 and CDR2: MGHRA and YSYEKL.

Ten or more counts support this clonotype. This chain uses TRBV7-6 with TRBJ2-2; no definite D call. The CDR3 runs to 15 residues. With 5 bases removed from V and 7 bases from J, the gap between germline ends came to 17 bases. Per germline, CDR1 SGHVS and CDR2 FNYEAQ. CDR3 in amino acids: CASSPTANVVGELFF. The CDR3 DNA is TGTGCCAGCAGCCCTACAGCAAATGTGGTCGGGGAGCTGTTTTTT.

This clonotype was detected only a few times. V is TRBV12-3 or TRBV12-4 and J is TRBJ1-2; 8 positions agree with TRBD1. J gave up 6 bases and V 6 bases, and 9 bases lay outside the gene matches. CDR3 length equals 14 residues. The CDR3: CASSQGAKENGYTF. DNA of the CDR3: TGTGCCAGCAGCCAGGGGGCGAAGGAAAATGGCTACACCTTC.

This clonotype was counted many times. The chain is built from TRBV5-6 and TRBJ2-5; TRBD1 matches 8 bases. The junction had 8 bases not matched to a gene; V was cut back by 2 bases and J by 5 bases. The CDR3 spans 15 residues. Germline assignment: CDR1 SGHDT and CDR2 YYEEEE. As DNA, the CDR3 is TGTGCCAGCAGCTTTCTGGGCAGGGGGCCGGAGACCCAGTACTTC. Amino acids: CASSFLGRGPETQYF.

This clonotype was observed a few times. CDR3 in amino acids: CSALTSGGVREQFF. The CDR3, as DNA: TGCAGCGCGTTGACTAGCGGGGGGGTACGGGAGCAGTTCTTC. The chain combines TRBV29-1 with TRBJ2-1; the match to TRBD2 covers 14 bases. There are 14 residues in the CDR3. J gave up 10 bases and V 7 bases, and 9 bases lay outside the gene matches. Germline loops: CDR1 SQVTM, CDR2 ANQGSEA.

This clonotype was observed at least ten times. This rearrangement joins TRBV10-1 to TRBJ1-1, with D perhaps matching TRBD1 (5 bases). Trimming removed 3 bases from V and 1 base from J, with 9 bases in between. The CDR3 sequence is 14 residues long. Per germline, CDR1 WNHNN and CDR2 SYGVQD (reference sequence). This CDR3 reads CASSDRQTNTEAFF. Here the CDR3 DNA reads TGCGCCAGCAGTGACCGACAGACGAACACTGAAGCTTTCTTT.

This rearrangement joins TRBV19 to TRBJ1-5, with D uncertain. Germline V lookup: CDR1 LNHDA, CDR2 SQIVND (reference sequence). The CDR3 extends over 14 amino acids. The V and J ends lost 0 bases and 5 bases respectively, with 8 bases between them. Written as DNA, the CDR3 is TGTGCCAGTAGTATAGATGGAAAGGATCAGCCCCAGCATTTT. Its translation is CASSIDGKDQPQHF.

DNA of the CDR3: TGTGCCAGCTCAGGGGGGAGGCGGGAAGGTCAGCCCCAGCATTTT. Residues: CASSGGRREGQPQHF. The V call is TRBV3-1, the J call TRBJ1-5, with TRBD1 matching 7 bases. The CDR3 totals 15 residues. CDR1 is LGHDT, CDR2 YNNKEL, per germline (reference sequence). Trimming at V came to 8 bases and at J to 6 bases, leaving 13 bases not matched to a gene.

Within the sample, this clonotype is medium-sized. The chain uses TRBV12-3 or TRBV12-4 and TRBJ2-1; D is possibly TRBD1 or TRBD2 (5 bases each). V lost 3 bases, J lost 0 bases, and 9 bases lay in between. This CDR3 contains 15 residues. In DNA form, the CDR3 reads TGTGCCAGCAGTTTGGCAGGGAGCTCCTACAATGAGCAGTTCTTC. Translated, it gives CASSLAGSSYNEQFF.

This clonotype was detected ten times or more. This sequence joins TRBV19 and TRBJ1-1, with D perhaps matching TRBD1 (6 bases). Trimming removed 2 bases from V and 7 bases from J, with 11 bases in between. The CDR3 consists of 13 residues. Germline CDR1 and CDR2: LNHDA and SQIVND (reference sequence). Here the CDR3 reads CASSITTGIEAFF. The CDR3 bases are TGTGCCAGTAGTATAACTACAGGGATTGAAGCTTTCTTT.

In its sample, this clonotype was seen many times. The gene calls are TRBV12-3 or TRBV12-4 and TRBJ2-3, with D possibly being TRBD2 (5 bases). The CDR3 totals 15 residues. V lost 3 bases and J lost 4, with 14 bases in between. DNA for the CDR3: TGTGCCAGCAGTTTCTCTTCCGGGGAAGCAGATACGCAGTATTTT. This codes for CASSFSSGEADTQYF.

This clonotype was observed many times. The rearrangement uses TRBV24-1 and TRBJ2-2, with 7 bases that match TRBD1. The trim removed 9 bases at V and 1 base at J, leaving 4 bases unmatched. The CDR3 is 14 residues long. The germline V gene has CDR1 KGHDR and CDR2 SFDVKD. CDR3 DNA: TGTGCCACCGCAAGGGGGCAGAACACCGGGGAGCTGTTTTTT. Translation gives CATARGQNTGELFF.

The table lists this clonotype with many counts. This chain uses TRBV5-1 with TRBJ1-2; D is unclear. V gave up 1 base and J gave up 1 base, with 8 bases separating them. Germline V lookup: CDR1 SGHRS, CDR2 YFSETQ. The CDR3 has 14 residues. CDR3 DNA: TGCGCCAGCAGCTTGTTAGGGAATAACTATGGCTACACCTTC. Translation: CASSLLGNNYGYTF. Together with reference TRBV5-1 and TRBJ1-2, the CDR3 gives the full variable domain: KAGVTQTPRYLIKTRGQQVTLSCSPISGHRSVSWYQQTPGQGLQFLFEYFSETQRNKGNFPGRFSGRQFSNSRSEMNVSTLELGDSALYLCASSLLGNNYGYTFGSGTRLTVV.

This clonotype occurred many times. The chain links TRBV19 to TRBJ2-7, with D maybe TRBD1 (5 bases). The V and J ends lost 4 bases and 3 bases respectively, with 7 bases between them. The CDR3 spans 12 residues. CDR1 and CDR2 from the germline V gene are LNHDA and SQIVND (reference sequence). Here the CDR3 DNA reads TGTGCCAGTAGTAAGGGGATCTACGAGCAGTACTTC. This codes for CASSKGIYEQYF.

This clonotype was recorded at least ten times. V gene TRBV2 combines with J gene TRBJ1-1, with TRBD1 as a possible D gene (5 bases). Looked up from germline, CDR1 is SNHLY and CDR2 is FYNNEI. Trimming took 5 bases from V and 0 from J, leaving 10 bases between them. The CDR3 is 14 residues long. Here the CDR3 reads CASSKGLLNTEAFF. CDR3 nucleotides: TGTGCCAGCAGTAAGGGACTGCTGAACACTGAAGCTTTCTTT. Looking up the rest from reference TRBV2 and TRBJ1-1 gives the full variable domain: EPEVTQTPSHQVTQMGQEVILRCVPISNHLYFYWYRQILGQKVEFLVSFYNNEISEKSEIFDDQFSVERPDGSNFTLKIRSTKLEDSAMYFCASSKGLLNTEAFFGQGTRLTVV.